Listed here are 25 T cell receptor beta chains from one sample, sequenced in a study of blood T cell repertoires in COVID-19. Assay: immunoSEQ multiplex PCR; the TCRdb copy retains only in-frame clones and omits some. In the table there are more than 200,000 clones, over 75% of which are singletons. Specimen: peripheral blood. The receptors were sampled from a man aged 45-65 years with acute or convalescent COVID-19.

Written as DNA, the CDR3 is TGTGCCAGCAGTTCCGGACTAGCGGGTCTCCAAGAGACCCAGTACTTC. Protein: CASSSGLAGLQETQYF. This chain connects TRBV3-1 (or the pseudogene TRBV3-2) to TRBJ2-5; TRBD2 matches 11 bases. Germline V CDR1 and CDR2: LGHDT, YNNKEL (reference sequence). The CDR3 sequence is 16 residues long. Losses at the gene ends were 6 bases for V and 1 base for J; bases not matched to a gene: 7.

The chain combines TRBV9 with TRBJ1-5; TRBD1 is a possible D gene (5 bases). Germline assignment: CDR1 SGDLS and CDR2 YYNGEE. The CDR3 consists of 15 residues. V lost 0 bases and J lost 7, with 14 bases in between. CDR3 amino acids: CASSVGGGEVQPQHF. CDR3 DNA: TGTGCCAGCAGCGTAGGCGGGGGAGAGGTACAGCCCCAGCATTTT.

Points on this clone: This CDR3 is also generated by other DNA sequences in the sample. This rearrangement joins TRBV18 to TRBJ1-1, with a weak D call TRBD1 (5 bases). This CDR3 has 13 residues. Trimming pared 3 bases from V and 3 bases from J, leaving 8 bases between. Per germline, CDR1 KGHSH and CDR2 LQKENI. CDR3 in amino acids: CASSPGGDTEAFF. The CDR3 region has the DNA TGTGCCAGCTCACCGGGGGGGGACACTGAAGCTTTCTTT.

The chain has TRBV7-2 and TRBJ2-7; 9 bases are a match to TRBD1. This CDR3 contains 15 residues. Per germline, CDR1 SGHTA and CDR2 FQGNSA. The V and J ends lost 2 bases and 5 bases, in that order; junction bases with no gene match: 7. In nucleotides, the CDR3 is TGTGCCAGCAGCTTAAGGGGGACAGGGATCGACGAGCAGTACTTC. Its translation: CASSLRGTGIDEQYF.

The CDR3 reads CSVERGGDYGYTF. The CDR3 bases are TGCAGCGTTGAAAGGGGAGGTGACTATGGCTACACCTTC. The V and J genes are TRBV29-1 and TRBJ1-2; D perhaps matches TRBD1 (5 bases). CDR1 SQVTM and CDR2 ANQGSEA come from the germline V gene. Trimming removed 2 bases at V and 3 bases at J, with 10 bases between. The CDR3 length is 13 residues.

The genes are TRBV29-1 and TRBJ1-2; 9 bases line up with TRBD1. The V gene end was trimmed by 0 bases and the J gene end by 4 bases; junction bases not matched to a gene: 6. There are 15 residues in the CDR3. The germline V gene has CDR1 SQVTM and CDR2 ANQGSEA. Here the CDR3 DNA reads TGCAGCGTTGAAGATCAGATGACAGGGGGCTATGGCTACACCTTC. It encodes CSVEDQMTGGYGYTF. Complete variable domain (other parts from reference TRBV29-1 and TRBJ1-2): SAVISQKPSRDICQRGTSLTIQCQVDSQVTMMFWYRQQPGQSLTLIATANQGSEATYESGFVIDKFPISRPNLTFSTLTVSNMSPEDSSIYLCSVEDQMTGGYGYTFGSGTRLTVV.

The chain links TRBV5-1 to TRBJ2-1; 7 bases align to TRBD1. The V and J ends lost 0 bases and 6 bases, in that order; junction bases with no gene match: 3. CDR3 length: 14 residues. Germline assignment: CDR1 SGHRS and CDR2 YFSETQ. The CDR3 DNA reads TGCGCCAGCAGCTTGGTGGGACAGCCCAATGAGCAGTTCTTC. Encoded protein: CASSLVGQPNEQFF. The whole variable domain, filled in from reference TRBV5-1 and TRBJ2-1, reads KAGVTQTPRYLIKTRGQQVTLSCSPISGHRSVSWYQQTPGQGLQFLFEYFSETQRNKGNFPGRFSGRQFSNSRSEMNVSTLELGDSALYLCASSLVGQPNEQFFGPGTRLTVL.

In DNA form, the CDR3 reads TGTGCCACCCGAGCACTAGGCACCGACCAAGAGACCCAGTACTTC. This encodes CATRALGTDQETQYF. The chain combines TRBV25-1 with TRBJ2-5, with D possibly being TRBD2 (5 bases). Germline V gene data show CDR1 as MGHDK and CDR2 as SYGVNS. CDR3 length: 15 amino acids. The V end lost 10 bases, the J end lost 0 bases, and 18 bases lay between the germline ends.

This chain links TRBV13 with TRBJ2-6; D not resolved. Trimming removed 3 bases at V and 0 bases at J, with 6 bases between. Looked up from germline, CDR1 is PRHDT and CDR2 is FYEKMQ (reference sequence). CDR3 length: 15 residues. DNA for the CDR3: TGTGCCAGCAGCTTGAGATTCTCTGGGGCCAACGTCCTGACTTTC. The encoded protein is CASSLRFSGANVLTF.

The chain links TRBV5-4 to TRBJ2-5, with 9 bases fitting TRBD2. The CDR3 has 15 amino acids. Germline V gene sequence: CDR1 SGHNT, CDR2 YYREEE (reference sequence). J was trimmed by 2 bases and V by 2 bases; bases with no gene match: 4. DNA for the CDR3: TGTGCCAGCAGCTTCCAAGCGGGGGGACAAGAGACCCAGTACTTC. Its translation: CASSFQAGGQETQYF.

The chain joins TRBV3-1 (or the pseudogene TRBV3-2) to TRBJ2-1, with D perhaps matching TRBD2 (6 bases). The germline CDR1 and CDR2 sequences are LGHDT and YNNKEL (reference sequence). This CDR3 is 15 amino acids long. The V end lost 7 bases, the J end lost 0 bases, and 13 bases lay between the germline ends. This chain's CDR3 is CASKPGESSYNEQFF. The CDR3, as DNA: TGTGCCAGCAAACCGGGGGAAAGCTCCTACAATGAGCAGTTCTTC.

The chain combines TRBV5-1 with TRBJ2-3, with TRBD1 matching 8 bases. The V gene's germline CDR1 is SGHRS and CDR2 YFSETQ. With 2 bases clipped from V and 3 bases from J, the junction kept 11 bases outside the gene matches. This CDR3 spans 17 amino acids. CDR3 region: CASSFLRGTGGTDTQYF. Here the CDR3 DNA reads TGCGCCAGCAGCTTCTTAAGAGGGACAGGAGGTACAGATACGCAGTATTTT. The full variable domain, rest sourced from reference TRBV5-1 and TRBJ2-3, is KAGVTQTPRYLIKTRGQQVTLSCSPISGHRSVSWYQQTPGQGLQFLFEYFSETQRNKGNFPGRFSGRQFSNSRSEMNVSTLELGDSALYLCASSFLRGTGGTDTQYFGPGTRLTVL.

In DNA form, the CDR3 reads TGTGCCAGCAGCTTAGGGGCAGTCCCCCACTCACCCCTCCACTTT. Translating it yields CASSLGAVPHSPLHF. The rearrangement joins TRBV7-3 to TRBJ1-6, with D perhaps matching TRBD1 (5 bases). The CDR3 length is 15 residues. CDR1 is SGHTA and CDR2 is FQGTGA in the germline V gene. V shed 2 bases and J shed 10 bases, with 15 bases lying between them.

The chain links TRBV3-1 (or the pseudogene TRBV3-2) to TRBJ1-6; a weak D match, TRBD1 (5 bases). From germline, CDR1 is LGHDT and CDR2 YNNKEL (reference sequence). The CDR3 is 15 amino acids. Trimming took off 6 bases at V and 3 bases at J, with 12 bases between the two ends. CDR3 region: CASSYGGDYNSPLHF. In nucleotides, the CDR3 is TGTGCCAGCAGTTACGGGGGTGACTATAATTCACCCCTCCACTTT.

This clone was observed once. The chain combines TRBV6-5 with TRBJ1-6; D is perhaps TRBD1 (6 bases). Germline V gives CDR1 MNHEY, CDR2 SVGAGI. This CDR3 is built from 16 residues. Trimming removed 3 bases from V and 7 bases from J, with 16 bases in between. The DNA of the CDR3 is TGTGCCAGCAGTTATATCAGCGACAGGTCCAATTCACCCCTCCACTTT. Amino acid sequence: CASSYISDRSNSPLHF.

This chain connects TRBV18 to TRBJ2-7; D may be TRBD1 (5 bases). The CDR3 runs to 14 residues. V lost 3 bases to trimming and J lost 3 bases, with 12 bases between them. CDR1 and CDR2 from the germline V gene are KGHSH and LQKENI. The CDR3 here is CASSPTDSFYEQYF. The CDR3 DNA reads TGTGCCAGCTCACCTACTGACAGTTTCTACGAGCAGTACTTC. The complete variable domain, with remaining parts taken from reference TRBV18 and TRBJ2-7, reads NAGVMQNPRHLVRRRGQEARLRCSPMKGHSHVYWYRQLPEEGLKFMVYLQKENIIDESGMPKERFSAEFPKEGPSILRIQQVVRGDSAAYFCASSPTDSFYEQYFGPGTRLTVT.

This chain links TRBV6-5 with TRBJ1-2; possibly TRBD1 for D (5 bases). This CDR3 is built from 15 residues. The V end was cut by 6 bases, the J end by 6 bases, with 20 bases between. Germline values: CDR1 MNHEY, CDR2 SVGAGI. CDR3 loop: CASRVYANGGDGYTF. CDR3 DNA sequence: TGTGCCAGCAGGGTCTATGCGAATGGGGGGGATGGCTACACCTTC.

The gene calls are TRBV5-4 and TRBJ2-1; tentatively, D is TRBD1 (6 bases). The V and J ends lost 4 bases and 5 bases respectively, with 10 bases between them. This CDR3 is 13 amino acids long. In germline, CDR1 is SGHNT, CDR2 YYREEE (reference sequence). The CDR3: CASSQDRHNEQFF. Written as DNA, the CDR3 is TGTGCCAGCAGCCAAGACAGGCACAATGAGCAGTTCTTC.

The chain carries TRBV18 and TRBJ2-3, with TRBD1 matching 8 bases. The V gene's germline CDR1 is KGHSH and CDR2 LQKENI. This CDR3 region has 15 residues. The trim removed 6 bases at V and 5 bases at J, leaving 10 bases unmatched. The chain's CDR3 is CASSPPDDRGDTQYF. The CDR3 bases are TGTGCCAGCTCCCCTCCGGACGACAGGGGAGATACGCAGTATTTT. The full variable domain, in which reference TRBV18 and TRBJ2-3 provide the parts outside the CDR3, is NAGVMQNPRHLVRRRGQEARLRCSPMKGHSHVYWYRQLPEEGLKFMVYLQKENIIDESGMPKERFSAEFPKEGPSILRIQQVVRGDSAAYFCASSPPDDRGDTQYFGPGTRLTVL.

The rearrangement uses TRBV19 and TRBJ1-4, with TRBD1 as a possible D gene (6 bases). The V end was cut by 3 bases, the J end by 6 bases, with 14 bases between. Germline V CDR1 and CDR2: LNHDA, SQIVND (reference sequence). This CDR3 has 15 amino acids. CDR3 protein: CASSMMQGRDEKLFF. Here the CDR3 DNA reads TGTGCCAGTAGTATGATGCAGGGGCGAGATGAAAAACTGTTTTTT.

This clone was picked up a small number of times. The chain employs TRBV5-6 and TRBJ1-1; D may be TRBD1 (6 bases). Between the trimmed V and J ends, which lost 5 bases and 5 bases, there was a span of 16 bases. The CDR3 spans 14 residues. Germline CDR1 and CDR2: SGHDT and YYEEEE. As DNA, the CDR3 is TGTGCCAGCAGTCTTGGGGGCGCTGGGACTGAAGCTTTCTTT. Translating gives CASSLGGAGTEAFF. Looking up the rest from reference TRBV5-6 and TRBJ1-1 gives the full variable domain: DAGVTQSPTHLIKTRGQQVTLRCSPKSGHDTVSWYQQALGQGPQFIFQYYEEEERQRGNFPDRFSGHQFPNYSSELNVNALLLGDSALYLCASSLGGAGTEAFFGQGTRLTVV.

The DNA for the CDR3 is TGTGCCAGCAGCCTCGGACAAAACTATGGCTACACCTTC. It codes for CASSLGQNYGYTF. J is TRBJ1-2 and V is TRBV6-5; tentative D call: TRBD1 (5 bases). CDR3 length: 13 residues. Germline CDR1 reads MNHEY; CDR2 reads SVGAGI. The ends were cut back, 6 bases at V and 2 bases at J, with 10 bases in the middle.

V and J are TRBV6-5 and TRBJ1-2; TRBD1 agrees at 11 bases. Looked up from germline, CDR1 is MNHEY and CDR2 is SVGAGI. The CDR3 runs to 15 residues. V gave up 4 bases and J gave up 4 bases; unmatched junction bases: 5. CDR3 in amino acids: CASSSPGQGVYGYTF. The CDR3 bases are TGTGCCAGCAGTTCTCCGGGACAGGGGGTCTATGGCTACACCTTC.

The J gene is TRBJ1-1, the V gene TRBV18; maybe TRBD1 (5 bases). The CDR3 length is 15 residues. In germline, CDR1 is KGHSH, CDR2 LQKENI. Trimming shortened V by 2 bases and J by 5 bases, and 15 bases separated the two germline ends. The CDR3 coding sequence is TGTGCCAGCTCACCATCACTCCAGGGTGGTACTGAAGCTTTCTTT. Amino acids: CASSPSLQGGTEAFF.

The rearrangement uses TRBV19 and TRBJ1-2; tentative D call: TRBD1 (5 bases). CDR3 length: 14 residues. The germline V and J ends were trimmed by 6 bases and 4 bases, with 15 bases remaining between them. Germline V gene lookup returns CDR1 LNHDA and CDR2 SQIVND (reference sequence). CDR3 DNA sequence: TGTGCCAGTAGCCCTCGGAGGGGAGCCTATGGCTACACCTTC. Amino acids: CASSPRRGAYGYTF.